This record concerns one T cell receptor beta chain sequence. This specimen comes from a study of blood T cell repertoires in COVID-19. Study context: There were acute and convalescent COVID-19 samples, and they came from the United States, Italy and Spain. Nucleic acid was either cDNA or gDNA, and it came from T cells, B-cell-depleted T cells, or PBMCs.

Libraries were prepared by immunoSEQ multiplex PCR; TCRdb keeps only in-frame clonotypes and omits some of them. The table shows 100,000 to 120,000 clones, with over 75% occurring only once. The specimen sequenced was peripheral blood. The sequence derives from a middle-aged man with acute or convalescent COVID-19.

CDR3 in amino acids: CASSADRGHNNEKLFF. As DNA, the CDR3 is TGCGCCAGCAGCGCGGACAGGGGGCACAATAATGAAAAACTGTTTTTT. This sequence joins TRBV5-1 and TRBJ1-4, with 11 nucleotides matching TRBD1. With V trimmed by 4 bases and J by 4 bases, 6 bases remained unmatched. Germline V gene lookup returns CDR1 SGHRS and CDR2 YFSETQ. The CDR3 spans 16 residues.